This T cell receptor (beta chain) was identified during a study of T cell changes during pregnancy in multiple sclerosis. Assay used: immunoSEQ multiplex PCR; TCRdb lists only in-frame clones, some missing. The sample shows 35,000 to 55,000 clones, 90% of them seen only once. CDR3 length: 15 amino acids. Trimming pared 4 bases from V and 1 base from J, leaving 11 bases between. Germline V gene data show CDR1 as SGHNT and CDR2 as YYREEE (reference sequence). This chain uses TRBV5-4 with TRBJ2-2; perhaps TRBD2 as D (6 bases). Sequencing used peripheral blood, obtained in the second trimester of pregnancy. The clonotype originates from a female donor in good health, enrolled as a control in a pregnancy study. CDR3 loop: CASSLEAGNTGELFF. DNA of the CDR3: TGTGCCAGCAGCCTTGAAGCGGGGAACACCGGGGAGCTGTTTTTT.